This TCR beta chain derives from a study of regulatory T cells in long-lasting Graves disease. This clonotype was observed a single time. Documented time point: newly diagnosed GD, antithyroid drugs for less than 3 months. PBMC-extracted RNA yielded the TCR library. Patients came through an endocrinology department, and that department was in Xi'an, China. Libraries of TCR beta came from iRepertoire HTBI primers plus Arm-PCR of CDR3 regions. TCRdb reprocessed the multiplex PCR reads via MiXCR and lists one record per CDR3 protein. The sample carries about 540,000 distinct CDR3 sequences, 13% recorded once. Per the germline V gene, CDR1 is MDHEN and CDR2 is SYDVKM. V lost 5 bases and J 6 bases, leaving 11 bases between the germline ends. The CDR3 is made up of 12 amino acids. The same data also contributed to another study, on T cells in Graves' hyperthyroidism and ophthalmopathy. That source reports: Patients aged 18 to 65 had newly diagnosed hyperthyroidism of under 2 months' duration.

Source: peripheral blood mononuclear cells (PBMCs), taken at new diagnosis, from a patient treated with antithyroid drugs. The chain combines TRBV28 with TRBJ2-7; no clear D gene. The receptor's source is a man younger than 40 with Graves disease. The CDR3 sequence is CASSPSRSEQYF. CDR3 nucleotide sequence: TGTGCCAGCAGTCCAAGTAGATCCGAGCAGTACTTC.